This is a list of T cell receptor beta chains from one sample in a study of radiation and T cells in renal cell carcinoma. Here immunoSEQ multiplex PCR was the method, and the copy in TCRdb shows in-frame clones only, minus some. In the table there are 120,000 or so clones, over 75% of which are singletons. The input for sequencing was blood, taken from a patient whose treatment included radiotherapy and nephrectomy. These receptors were taken from a middle-aged man with renal cell carcinoma. Both conserved end residues are part of each CDR3. A D gene is named only where the DNA matches it firmly. Expanded clones are given a class, and other clones once, few, many or no size at all.

- TRBJ2-1 TRBV5-1 12 - CASSFGVNEQFF TGCGCCAGCAGCTTTGGGGTAAATGAGCAGTTCTTC
- TRBJ2-3 TRBV10-1 14 - CASSWTLSRDTQYF TGCGCCAGCAGCTGGACACTCTCCCGGGATACGCAGTATTTT
- TRBJ2-7 TRBV5-4 12 - CASSLDGYEQYF TGTGCCAGCAGCTTGGACGGGTACGAGCAGTACTTC
- TRBJ2-5 TRBV5-1 14 - CASSLVVPGETQYF TGCGCCAGCAGCTTAGTAGTACCGGGGGAGACCCAGTACTTC
- TRBJ1-1 TRBV4-1 14 - CASSQDVAGEEAFF TGCGCCAGCAGCCAAGATGTGGCAGGGGAAGAGGCTTTCTTT
TRBD2 TRBJ2-2 TRBV7-2 16 - CASSFGTSGGAGELFF TGTGCCAGCAGCTTTGGGACTAGCGGGGGTGCCGGGGAGCTGTTTTTT
- TRBJ2-5 TRBV13 15 - CASSSTRDAQETQYF TGTGCCAGCAGCTCGACCCGGGACGCTCAAGAGACCCAGTACTTC
- TRBJ1-5 TRBV5-6 14 few CASSLAGGDQPQHF TGTGCCAGCAGCTTGGCGGGGGGCGATCAGCCCCAGCATTTT
TRBD2 TRBJ2-2 TRBV5-1 16 - CASSGTSGALTGELFF TGCGCCAGCAGCGGGACTAGCGGGGCTCTTACCGGGGAGCTGTTTTTT
- TRBJ2-7 TRBV19 8 - CASKKQYF TGTGCCAGTAAAAAGCAGTACTTC